What follows are 16 T cell receptor beta chains derived from one specimen sequenced in a study of blood T cell repertoires in COVID-19. Profiling relied on immunoSEQ multiplex PCR, and the TCRdb table lists in-frame clones only, not all of them. The sample has 160,000 or so clones; less than 90% are singletons. Source material: PBMCs or T cells enriched from blood (not recorded which). All receptors come from a woman aged 45-60 years who had recovered from COVID-19.

The genes are TRBV29-1 and TRBJ2-4, with D possibly matching TRBD2 (5 bases). The CDR3 has 13 amino acids. CDR1 is SQVTM and CDR2 is ANQGSEA in the germline V gene. V was cut by 3 bases and J by 0 bases, with 6 bases left in between. This CDR3 reads CSVDEGAKNIQYF. The CDR3 region has the DNA TGCAGCGTTGATGAGGGAGCCAAAAACATTCAGTACTTC. Based on the CDR3 plus reference TRBV29-1 and TRBJ2-4, the full variable domain is SAVISQKPSRDICQRGTSLTIQCQVDSQVTMMFWYRQQPGQSLTLIATANQGSEATYESGFVIDKFPISRPNLTFSTLTVSNMSPEDSSIYLCSVDEGAKNIQYFGAGTRLSVL.

The chain joins TRBV10-3 to TRBJ1-6; a possible D gene is TRBD1 (5 bases). This CDR3 is 13 amino acids long. The V end was cut by 7 bases, the J end by 8 bases, with 12 bases between. Germline V gene sequence: CDR1 ENHRY, CDR2 SYGVKD. For the CDR3, the DNA is TGTGCCATCACGATCGGGGGGGATTCACCCCTCCACTTT. Translating gives CAITIGGDSPLHF.

The CDR3 nucleotides read TGTGCCAGCAGCTTAGACTACCCGGGACAGGGAGGGGAGCAGTACTTC. This codes for CASSLDYPGQGGEQYF. The gene calls are TRBV7-9 and TRBJ2-7; 9 bases fit TRBD1. Trimming took 1 base from V and 7 from J; bases not matched to a gene: 11. The CDR3 totals 16 residues. Germline V CDR1 and CDR2: SEHNR, FQNEAQ (reference sequence). Using reference TRBV7-9 and TRBJ2-7 for the parts outside the CDR3, the full variable domain is DTGVSQNPRHKITKRGQNVTFRCDPISEHNRLYWYRQTLGQGPEFLTYFQNEAQLEKSRLLSDRFSAERPKGSFSTLEIQRTEQGDSAMYLCASSLDYPGQGGEQYFGPGTRLTVT.

This chain connects TRBV21-1 to TRBJ1-3. TRBV21-1 is annotated as a pseudogene. The CDR3 runs to 14 residues. The CDR3 nucleotides read TGTGCCAGCAGACGGGGGGTGGAAGGAAACACCATATATTTT. The encoded protein is CASRRGVEGNTIYF.

The CDR3 DNA is TGTGCCAGCAGCTTACTAGCGGGAGGGGGTGAGCAGTTCTTC. Translating gives CASSLLAGGGEQFF. The rearrangement links TRBV7-2 to TRBJ2-1; 12 bases match TRBD2. The CDR3 extends over 14 amino acids. The ends lost 2 bases at V and 9 bases at J; junction bases unmatched: 2. CDR1 and CDR2 (germline): SGHTA, FQGNSA.

The chain employs TRBV16 and TRBJ1-5; the match to TRBD1 covers 7 bases. With V trimmed by 7 bases and J by 0 bases, 9 bases remained unmatched. The germline V gene encodes CDR1 KGHSY and CDR2 FQNENV. This CDR3 has 16 residues. CDR3 region: CASNHRQGYSNQPQHF. Here the CDR3 DNA reads TGTGCCAGCAACCACCGACAGGGTTATAGCAATCAGCCCCAGCATTTT.

The chain has TRBV5-4 and TRBJ2-3, with a tentative D call TRBD2 (5 bases). The CDR3 is 15 amino acids. V lost 2 bases and J lost 3, with 13 bases in between. Germline V lookup: CDR1 SGHNT, CDR2 YYREEE (reference sequence). The CDR3 loop reads CASSLDYSATDTQYF. The DNA for the CDR3 is TGTGCCAGCAGCTTAGACTACTCCGCAACAGATACGCAGTATTTT.

The J gene is TRBJ1-2, the V gene TRBV10-3; D not resolved. The CDR3 consists of 12 residues. Germline V lookup: CDR1 ENHRY, CDR2 SYGVKD. Trimming cost V 6 bases and J 4 bases, with 9 bases left between them. The CDR3 DNA sequence: TGTGCCATCAGCGACAACAGCTATGGCTACACCTTC. This encodes CAISDNSYGYTF.

The chain has TRBV5-1 and TRBJ1-1, with TRBD1 as a possible D gene (5 bases). The CDR3 loop spans 13 amino acids. V lost 5 bases and J lost 5, with 13 bases in between. Germline V gives CDR1 SGHRS, CDR2 YFSETQ. The CDR3, as DNA: TGCGCCAGCAGTTGGGGGGTTATGACTGAAGCTTTCTTT. Protein: CASSWGVMTEAFF.

The CDR3 loop is CAISVQGAEGYTF. In nucleotides, the CDR3 is TGTGCCATCAGCGTTCAGGGGGCGGAAGGCTACACCTTC. J is TRBJ1-2 and V is TRBV10-3; 8 bases fit TRBD1. There are 13 residues in the CDR3. Germline V gene sequence: CDR1 ENHRY, CDR2 SYGVKD. V was pared by 6 bases and J by 8 bases, with 8 bases of the junction left unmatched.

This chain uses TRBV10-3 with TRBJ2-7, with 9 positions matching TRBD1. Trimming at V came to 6 bases and at J to 1 base, leaving 4 bases not matched to a gene. Germline V gene lookup returns CDR1 ENHRY and CDR2 SYGVKD. The CDR3 has 14 amino acids. CDR3 amino acids: CAIRSGTGSYEQYF. CDR3 coding DNA: TGTGCCATCAGGTCCGGGACAGGGTCCTACGAGCAGTACTTC.

The sample holds a few counts of this clone. J is TRBJ1-3 and V is TRBV10-3; D gene uncertain. Germline CDR1 ENHRY, CDR2 SYGVKD. V dropped 10 bases and J dropped 2 bases, with 3 bases sitting between them. The CDR3 sequence is 10 residues long. The CDR3 is CATAGNTIYF. The CDR3 DNA reads as TGTGCCACCGCTGGAAACACCATATATTTT.

This chain links TRBV7-2 with TRBJ1-3; TRBD1 matches 8 bases. Trimming removed 0 bases from V and 4 bases from J; junction bases left unmatched: 5. The V gene's germline CDR1 is SGHTA and CDR2 FQGNSA. The CDR3 has 16 amino acids. The CDR3 is CASSLAQGARGNTIYF. Written as DNA, the CDR3 is TGTGCCAGCAGCTTAGCGCAGGGGGCGAGAGGAAACACCATATATTTT.

The V call is TRBV7-2, the J call TRBJ2-7, with 7 bases matching TRBD2. The CDR3 runs to 14 residues. Unmatched junction bases numbered 2, after V lost 3 bases and J lost 0 bases. The germline gives CDR1 SGHTA, CDR2 FQGNSA. Written as DNA, the CDR3 is TGTGCCAGCAGCTTTTCTAGCGGCTCCTACGAGCAGTACTTC. It yields the protein CASSFSSGSYEQYF.

The chain employs TRBV5-1 and TRBJ2-5; 10 nucleotides agree with TRBD2. The germline CDR1 and CDR2 sequences are SGHRS and YFSETQ. J gave up 7 bases and V 2 bases, and 2 bases lay outside the gene matches. CDR3 length: 13 amino acids. This CDR3 is CASSLAGGGTQYF. CDR3 sequence (DNA): TGCGCCAGCAGCTTAGCGGGAGGGGGGACCCAGTACTTC.

This clone came up a few times. The gene calls are TRBV18 and TRBJ1-5, with 8 positions matching TRBD1. This CDR3 spans 16 amino acids. The germline V gene encodes CDR1 KGHSH and CDR2 LQKENI. After removal of 2 bases from V and 0 bases from J, the junction contained 3 bases not matched to a gene. The CDR3 region is CASSPSDRVSNQPQHF. Here the CDR3 DNA reads TGTGCCAGCTCACCATCGGACAGGGTTAGCAATCAGCCCCAGCATTTT.